This entry lists 29 T cell receptor beta chains sequenced from one sample in a study of blood T cell repertoires in COVID-19. Clones were read by immunoSEQ multiplex PCR, and TCRdb kept only the in-frame ones, dropping some. The table includes around 280,000 clones, roughly nine tenths detected once. Sequencing used peripheral blood. The receptors originated from a woman aged 45-65 years who had recovered from COVID-19.

The V gene is TRBV4-3, the J gene TRBJ1-6; D remains ambiguous. This CDR3 is 19 amino acids long. V gave up 0 bases and J gave up 0 bases, with 15 bases separating them. The V gene's germline CDR1 is LGHNA and CDR2 YSLEER. The CDR3 here is CASSQDLADSSSYNSPLHF. Here the CDR3 DNA reads TGCGCCAGCAGCCAAGATCTCGCGGACTCCAGCTCCTATAATTCACCCCTCCACTTT.

CDR3 loop: CASSQDPGSYNEQFF. CDR3 nucleotide sequence: TGTGCCAGCAGCCAAGATCCGGGGTCCTACAATGAGCAGTTCTTC. The chain combines TRBV3-1 (or the pseudogene TRBV3-2) with TRBJ2-1; weak D call: TRBD2 (5 bases). There are 15 residues in the CDR3. V gave up 0 bases and J gave up 1 base, with 7 bases separating them. Looked up from germline, CDR1 is LGHDT and CDR2 is YNNKEL (reference sequence).

The V gene is TRBV7-2, the J gene TRBJ1-5; D is unresolved. There are 16 residues in the CDR3. The germline gives CDR1 SGHTA, CDR2 FQGNSA. V lost 2 bases to trimming and J lost 0 bases, with 11 bases between them. The CDR3 DNA follows: TGTGCCAGCAGCTTAAACAGTCCGCATAGCAATCAGCCCCAGCATTTT. It encodes CASSLNSPHSNQPQHF.

V gene TRBV28 combines with J gene TRBJ1-5; D remains unclear. The CDR3 has 15 residues. From germline, CDR1 is MDHEN and CDR2 SYDVKM. Trimming pared 4 bases from V and 4 bases from J, leaving 14 bases between. The CDR3 sequence is CASSYRSLLNQPQHF. The CDR3 DNA follows: TGTGCCAGCAGTTACCGGTCCTTATTGAATCAGCCCCAGCATTTT.

The rearrangement links TRBV9 to TRBJ1-1, with 7 nucleotides matching TRBD1. The CDR3 covers 14 residues. Looked up from germline, CDR1 is SGDLS and CDR2 is YYNGEE. Trimming at V came to 4 bases and at J to 0 bases, leaving 3 bases not matched to a gene. As DNA, the CDR3 is TGTGCCAGCAGCTCGGGACAGATGAACACTGAAGCTTTCTTT. Translated: CASSSGQMNTEAFF.

This chain connects TRBV5-1 to TRBJ2-5; D remains ambiguous. The CDR3 extends over 13 amino acids. CDR1 SGHRS and CDR2 YFSETQ come from the germline V gene. Trimming took 1 base from V and 1 from J, leaving 5 bases between them. The CDR3 reads CASSLWSQETQYF. The DNA for the CDR3 is TGCGCCAGCAGCTTGTGGAGCCAAGAGACCCAGTACTTC.

The chain recombines TRBV30 with TRBJ1-1, with a possible D match to TRBD1 (5 bases). CDR3 length: 12 amino acids. V lost 1 base, J lost 6 bases, and 9 bases lay in between. The germline gives CDR1 GTSNPN, CDR2 SVGIG (reference sequence). In DNA form, the CDR3 reads TGTGCCTGGAGTGGACAGTTTGCTGAAGCTTTCTTT. Translating gives CAWSGQFAEAFF.

The chain recombines TRBV7-9 with TRBJ2-3; 10 bases are shared with TRBD2. The CDR3 totals 15 residues. The trim removed 1 base at V and 6 bases at J, leaving 4 bases unmatched. In germline, CDR1 is SEHNR, CDR2 FQNEAQ (reference sequence). CDR3 nucleotide sequence: TGTGCCAGCAGCTTAGGAGCGGGGGGGCCCGATACGCAGTATTTT. Its translation is CASSLGAGGPDTQYF.

The gene calls are TRBV19 and TRBJ2-1, with unresolved D. Trimming removed 3 bases at V and 9 bases at J, with 9 bases between. The length of the CDR3 is 12 residues. Germline V gene lookup returns CDR1 LNHDA and CDR2 SQIVND (reference sequence). The CDR3 DNA reads TGTGCCAGTAGTATGATGGTCGGTGAGCAGTTCTTC. Protein product: CASSMMVGEQFF.

This CDR3 is CASSPPGDGGARPYEQYF. For the CDR3, the DNA is TGTGCCAGCAGCCCCCCCGGGGACGGGGGTGCGAGGCCCTACGAGCAGTACTTC. The chain combines TRBV21-1 with TRBJ2-7; the listed D gene, TRBD2, was not tested against the DNA. TRBV21-1 constitutes a pseudogene. This CDR3 comprises 18 residues.

This chain connects TRBV4-2 to TRBJ1-2; 9 bases map to TRBD1. With V trimmed by 1 base and J by 4 bases, 10 bases remained unmatched. Germline V lookup: CDR1 LGHNA, CDR2 YNFKEQ. The CDR3 is made up of 17 amino acids. CDR3 sequence: CASSQVGGEGQGYGYTF. Written as DNA, the CDR3 is TGTGCCAGCAGCCAAGTAGGCGGAGAGGGACAGGGCTATGGCTACACCTTC.

J is TRBJ2-3 and V is TRBV7-2, with D maybe TRBD1 (6 bases). This CDR3 has 13 amino acids. Germline CDR1 reads SGHTA; CDR2 reads FQGNSA. The V and J ends lost 5 bases and 6 bases respectively, with 12 bases between them. The CDR3 bases are TGTGCCAGCAGCCTCTGGACAGTCGATACGCAGTATTTT. It translates to CASSLWTVDTQYF.

V usage is TRBV27 and J usage is TRBJ1-6, with D tentatively TRBD1 (5 bases). The CDR3 spans 15 residues. Trimming cost V 3 bases and J 8 bases, with 14 bases left between them. The V gene's germline CDR1 is MNHEY and CDR2 SMNVEV (reference sequence). This CDR3 is CASSFAGIGDSPLHF. In DNA, the CDR3 is TGTGCCAGCAGTTTTGCAGGGATAGGTGATTCACCCCTCCACTTT.

The chain links TRBV30 to TRBJ2-4, with a tentative D call TRBD1 (7 bases). Trimming took off 5 bases at V and 0 bases at J, with 17 bases between the two ends. Germline V gene sequence: CDR1 GTSNPN, CDR2 SVGIG (reference sequence). The CDR3 totals 16 residues. CDR3 sequence (DNA): TGTGCCTGGGACGCGGGACAGTCCCCAGCCAAAAACATTCAGTACTTC. This gives the protein CAWDAGQSPAKNIQYF.

The chain combines TRBV5-4 with TRBJ2-5; TRBD2 agrees at 14 bases. This CDR3 region has 18 residues. V lost 2 bases, J lost 5 bases, and 11 bases stayed unmatched. Germline V gene data show CDR1 as SGHNT and CDR2 as YYREEE (reference sequence). The CDR3 region is CASSFGGTSGSGGETQYF. In DNA form, the CDR3 reads TGTGCCAGCAGCTTTGGTGGGACTAGCGGGAGTGGGGGGGAGACCCAGTACTTC.

The chain has TRBV19 and TRBJ1-6; TRBD1 is a possible D gene (6 bases). There are 15 residues in the CDR3. V was shortened by 2 bases and J by 6 bases, with 11 bases between the two germline ends. CDR1 LNHDA and CDR2 SQIVND come from the germline V gene (reference sequence). For the CDR3, the DNA is TGTGCCAGTAGTATACCAGGGGTTGGTAATTCACCCCTCCACTTT. The encoded protein is CASSIPGVGNSPLHF.

This clone was seen a single time. The genes are TRBV2 and TRBJ2-4; TRBD1 matches at 10 bases. The CDR3 extends over 15 amino acids. CDR1 SNHLY and CDR2 FYNNEI come from the germline V gene. J was trimmed by 7 bases and V by 2 bases; bases with no gene match: 5. CDR3 nucleotide sequence: TGTGCCAGCAGTGAATCAGGGGGACAGGGGAACATTCAGTACTTC. Its protein product is CASSESGGQGNIQYF.

In this sample, this clone turned up a few times. This chain links TRBV4-3 with TRBJ1-1; D is undetermined. Germline V gene data show CDR1 as LGHNA and CDR2 as YSLEER. Trimming shortened V by 0 bases and J by 3 bases, and 14 bases separated the two germline ends. The CDR3 has 16 residues. The CDR3 here is CASSQEDRAGDTEAFF. The DNA of the CDR3 is TGCGCCAGCAGCCAAGAAGATAGGGCCGGGGACACTGAAGCTTTCTTT.

This chain links TRBV2 with TRBJ1-5, with 10 bases identical to TRBD1. The germline V gene encodes CDR1 SNHLY and CDR2 FYNNEI. CDR3 length: 15 residues. Trimming at V came to 6 bases and at J to 5 bases, leaving 7 bases not matched to a gene. Here the CDR3 DNA reads TGTGCCAGCAGACCCGGGACAGGGGTCCATCAGCCCCAGCATTTT. Translation: CASRPGTGVHQPQHF.

This clone was observed once. DNA of the CDR3: TGTGCCGTCAGTTCCAGGTTTTTTGGCTACACCTTC. Protein sequence: CAVSSRFFGYTF. The chain uses TRBV28 and TRBJ1-2; D unresolved. Germline-derived CDR1 and CDR2 are MDHEN and SYDVKM. Trimming left V 11 bases short and J 7 bases short, with 17 bases between. The CDR3 loop spans 12 amino acids.

The rearrangement links TRBV29-1 to TRBJ1-4; the D is unclear. The CDR3 has 13 residues. V lost 5 bases to trimming and J lost 8 bases, with 15 bases between them. Germline lookup yields CDR1 SQVTM and CDR2 ANQGSEA. The CDR3 loop is CSVTMMIGEKLFF. The CDR3 DNA reads TGCAGCGTTACTATGATGATCGGGGAAAAACTGTTTTTT.

The chain is built from TRBV4-3 and TRBJ1-1; a weak D match, TRBD1 (5 bases). Germline CDR1 is LGHNA and CDR2 is YSLEER. The V end lost 0 bases, the J end lost 6 bases, and 11 bases lay between the germline ends. The CDR3 extends over 14 amino acids. The DNA for the CDR3 is TGCGCCAGCAGCCAAGATCTCTCCAGGGCTGAAGCTTTCTTT. It yields the protein CASSQDLSRAEAFF.

The J gene is TRBJ1-1, the V gene TRBV9; 7 nucleotides align to TRBD1. The CDR3 totals 14 residues. The V gene end was trimmed by 4 bases and the J gene end by 1 base; junction bases not matched to a gene: 4. Germline loops: CDR1 SGDLS, CDR2 YYNGEE. CDR3 in amino acids: CASSLQGGNTEAFF. CDR3 coding DNA: TGTGCCAGCAGCCTCCAGGGGGGGAACACTGAAGCTTTCTTT.

This clone showed up just once. The rearrangement joins TRBV5-5 to TRBJ2-1; 10 bases match TRBD2. J was trimmed by 4 bases and V by 4 bases; bases with no gene match: 2. The CDR3 covers 14 residues. Germline V gives CDR1 SGHKS, CDR2 YYEKEE (reference sequence). The CDR3 DNA reads as TGTGCCAGCAGCCGGACTAGCGGTTACAATGAGCAGTTCTTC. Protein: CASSRTSGYNEQFF.

The genes are TRBV5-4 and TRBJ1-4; possible D gene TRBD1, 5 bases. V gave up 1 base and J gave up 6 bases, with 10 bases separating them. The CDR3 is made up of 14 amino acids. Per germline, CDR1 SGHNT and CDR2 YYREEE (reference sequence). DNA for the CDR3: TGTGCCAGCAGCTTGAGGGGTGGGGATGAAAAACTGTTTTTT. It is translated as CASSLRGGDEKLFF.

This clone was found a few times. This rearrangement joins TRBV3-1 (or the pseudogene TRBV3-2) to TRBJ2-7, with D possibly being TRBD2 (5 bases). The germline V gene encodes CDR1 LGHDT and CDR2 YNNKEL (reference sequence). V was shortened by 5 bases and J by 3 bases, with 11 bases between the two germline ends. There are 13 residues in the CDR3. CDR3 in amino acids: CASSTREGYEQYF. The CDR3 nucleotides read TGTGCCAGCAGCACCCGGGAAGGCTACGAGCAGTACTTC.

V and J are TRBV7-9 and TRBJ1-2; D not certain. The V gene's germline CDR1 is SEHNR and CDR2 FQNEAQ (reference sequence). This CDR3 is 12 amino acids long. Trimming cost V 0 bases and J 8 bases, with 7 bases left between them. As DNA, the CDR3 is TGTGCCAGCAGCTTAGCCGTGAGAGGCTACACCTTC. This encodes CASSLAVRGYTF.

V usage is TRBV11-2 and J usage is TRBJ2-1, with a tentative D call TRBD1 (6 bases). Germline lookup yields CDR1 SGHAT and CDR2 FQNNGV. The CDR3 has 13 amino acids. V was cut by 4 bases and J by 4 bases, with 8 bases left in between. CDR3 in DNA: TGTGCCAGCAGCTGGGGACAATACAATGAGCAGTTCTTC. It yields the protein CASSWGQYNEQFF.

The rearrangement links TRBV6-5 to TRBJ1-1, with D possibly matching TRBD1 (5 bases). Trimming took off 2 bases at V and 4 bases at J, with 11 bases between the two ends. Germline-derived CDR1 and CDR2 are MNHEY and SVGAGI. This CDR3 has 14 residues. The CDR3 nucleotides read TGTGCCAGCAGTTACCTTGGGGGAGGCACTGAAGCTTTCTTT. Translated: CASSYLGGGTEAFF.